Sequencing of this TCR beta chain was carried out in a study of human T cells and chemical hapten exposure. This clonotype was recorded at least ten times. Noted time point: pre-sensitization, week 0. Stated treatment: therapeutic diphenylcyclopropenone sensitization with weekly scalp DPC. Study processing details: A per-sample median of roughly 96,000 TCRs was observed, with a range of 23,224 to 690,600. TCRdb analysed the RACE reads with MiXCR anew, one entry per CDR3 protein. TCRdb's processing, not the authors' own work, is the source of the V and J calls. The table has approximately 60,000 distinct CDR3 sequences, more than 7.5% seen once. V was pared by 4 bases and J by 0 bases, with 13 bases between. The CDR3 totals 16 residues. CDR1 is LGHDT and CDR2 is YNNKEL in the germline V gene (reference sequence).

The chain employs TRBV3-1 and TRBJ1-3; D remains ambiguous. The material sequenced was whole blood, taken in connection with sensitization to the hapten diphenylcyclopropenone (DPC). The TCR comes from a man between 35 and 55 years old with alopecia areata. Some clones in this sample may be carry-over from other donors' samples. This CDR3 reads CASSPFGQRSGNTIYF. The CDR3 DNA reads TGTGCCAGCAGCCCTTTCGGGCAGCGCTCTGGAAACACCATATATTTT.